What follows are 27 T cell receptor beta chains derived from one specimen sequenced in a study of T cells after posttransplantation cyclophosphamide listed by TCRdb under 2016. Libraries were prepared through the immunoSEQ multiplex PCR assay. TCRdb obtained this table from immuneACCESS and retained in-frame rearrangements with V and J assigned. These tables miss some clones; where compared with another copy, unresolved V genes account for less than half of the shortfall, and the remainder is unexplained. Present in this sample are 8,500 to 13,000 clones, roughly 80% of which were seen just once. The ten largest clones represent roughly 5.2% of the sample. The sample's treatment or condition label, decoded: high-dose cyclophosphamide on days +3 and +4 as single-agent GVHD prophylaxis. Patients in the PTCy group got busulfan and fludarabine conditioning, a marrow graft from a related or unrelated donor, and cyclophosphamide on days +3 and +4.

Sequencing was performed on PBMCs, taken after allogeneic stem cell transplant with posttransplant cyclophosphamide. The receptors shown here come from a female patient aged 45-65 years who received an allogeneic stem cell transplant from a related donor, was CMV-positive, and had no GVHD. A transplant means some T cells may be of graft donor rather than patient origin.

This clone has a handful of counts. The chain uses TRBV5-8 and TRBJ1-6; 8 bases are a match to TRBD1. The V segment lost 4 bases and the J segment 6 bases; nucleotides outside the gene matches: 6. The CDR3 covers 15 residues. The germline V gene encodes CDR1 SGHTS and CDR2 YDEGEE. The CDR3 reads CASSLGQGGNSPLHF. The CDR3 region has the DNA TGTGCCAGCAGCCTTGGACAGGGTGGTAATTCACCCCTCCACTTT.

CDR3 bases: TGTGCCAGCAGCGTAAGACAGAGTAATTCACCCCTCCACTTT. Its translation: CASSVRQSNSPLHF. This chain connects TRBV9 to TRBJ1-6; maybe TRBD1 (5 bases). Germline assignment: CDR1 SGDLS and CDR2 YYNGEE. The CDR3 has 14 amino acids. Trimming cost V 1 base and J 6 bases, with 8 bases left between them.

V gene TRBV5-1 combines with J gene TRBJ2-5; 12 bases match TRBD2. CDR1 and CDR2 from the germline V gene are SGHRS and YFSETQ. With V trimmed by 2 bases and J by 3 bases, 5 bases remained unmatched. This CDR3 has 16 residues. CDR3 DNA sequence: TGCGCCAGCAGCTTCCGACTAGCGGGGGCCGAAGAGACCCAGTACTTC. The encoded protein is CASSFRLAGAEETQYF.

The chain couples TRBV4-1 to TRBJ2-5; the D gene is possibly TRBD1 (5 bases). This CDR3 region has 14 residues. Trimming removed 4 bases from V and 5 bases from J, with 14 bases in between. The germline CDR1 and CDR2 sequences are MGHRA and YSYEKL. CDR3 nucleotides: TGCGCCAGCAGCCGTGGGCCAGGGCCCGAGACCCAGTACTTC. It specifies CASSRGPGPETQYF.

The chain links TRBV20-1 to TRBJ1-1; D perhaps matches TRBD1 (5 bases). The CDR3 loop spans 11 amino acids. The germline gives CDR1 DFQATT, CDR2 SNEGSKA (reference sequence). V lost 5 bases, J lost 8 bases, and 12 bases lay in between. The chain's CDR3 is CSAGSRGEAFF. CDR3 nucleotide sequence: TGCAGTGCTGGCTCTAGGGGAGAAGCTTTCTTT.

The CDR3 region is CASREQGGRQPQHF. The CDR3 DNA follows: TGTGCCAGCAGGGAACAGGGCGGGCGACAGCCCCAGCATTTT. This chain uses TRBV19 with TRBJ1-5; a weak D match, TRBD1 (6 bases). The CDR3 totals 14 residues. V was shortened by 9 bases and J by 7 bases, with 19 bases between the two germline ends. Germline assignment: CDR1 LNHDA and CDR2 SQIVND (reference sequence).

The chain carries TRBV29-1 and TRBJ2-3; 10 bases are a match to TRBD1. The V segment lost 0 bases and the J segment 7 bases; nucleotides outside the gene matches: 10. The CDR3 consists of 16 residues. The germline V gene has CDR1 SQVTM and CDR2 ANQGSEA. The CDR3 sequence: CSVEEGRDRGLHTQYF. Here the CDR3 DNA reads TGCAGCGTTGAAGAAGGGCGGGACAGGGGCCTTCATACGCAGTATTTT.

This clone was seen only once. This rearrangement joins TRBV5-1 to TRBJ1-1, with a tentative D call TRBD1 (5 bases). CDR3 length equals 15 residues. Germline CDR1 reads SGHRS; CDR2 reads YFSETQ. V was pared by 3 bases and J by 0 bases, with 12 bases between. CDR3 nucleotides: TGCGCCAGCAGCTCCATCGGCAGGGTGAACACTGAAGCTTTCTTT. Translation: CASSSIGRVNTEAFF. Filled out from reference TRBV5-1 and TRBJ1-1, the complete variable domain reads KAGVTQTPRYLIKTRGQQVTLSCSPISGHRSVSWYQQTPGQGLQFLFEYFSETQRNKGNFPGRFSGRQFSNSRSEMNVSTLELGDSALYLCASSSIGRVNTEAFFGQGTRLTVV.

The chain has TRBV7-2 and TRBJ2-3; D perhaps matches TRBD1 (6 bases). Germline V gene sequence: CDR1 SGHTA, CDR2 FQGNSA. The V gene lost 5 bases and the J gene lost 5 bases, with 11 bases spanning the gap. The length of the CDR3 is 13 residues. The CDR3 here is CASSTQGLDTQYF. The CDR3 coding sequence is TGTGCCAGCAGCACACAGGGTTTAGATACGCAGTATTTT.

The CDR3 loop is CASGGDKHYEQYF. For the CDR3, the DNA is TGTGCCAGCGGGGGGGACAAACACTACGAGCAGTACTTC. The rearrangement links TRBV7-9 to TRBJ2-7; a weak D match, TRBD2 (7 bases). V was trimmed by 8 bases and J by 3 bases, leaving 14 bases between them. Germline assignment: CDR1 SEHNR and CDR2 FQNEAQ (reference sequence). This CDR3 has 13 residues. The full variable domain, with the rest looked up from reference TRBV7-9 and TRBJ2-7, is DTGVSQNPRHKITKRGQNVTFRCDPISEHNRLYWYRQTLGQGPEFLTYFQNEAQLEKSRLLSDRFSAERPKGSFSTLEIQRTEQGDSAMYLCASGGDKHYEQYFGPGTRLTVT.

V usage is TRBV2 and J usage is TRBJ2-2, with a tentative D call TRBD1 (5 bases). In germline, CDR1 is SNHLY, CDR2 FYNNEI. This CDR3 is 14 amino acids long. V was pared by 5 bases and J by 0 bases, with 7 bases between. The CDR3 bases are TGTGCCAGCAGTTGGACACCGAACACCGGGGAGCTGTTTTTT. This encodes CASSWTPNTGELFF.

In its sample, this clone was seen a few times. The CDR3 DNA is TGTGCCATCAGGACGTTAGGACCGACAGATGAGCAGTACTTC. This codes for CAIRTLGPTDEQYF. The genes are TRBV10-3 and TRBJ2-7, with D possibly being TRBD1 (5 bases). CDR1 and CDR2 from the germline V gene are ENHRY and SYGVKD. The CDR3 consists of 14 residues. The ends were cut back, 6 bases at V and 7 bases at J, with 19 bases in the middle.

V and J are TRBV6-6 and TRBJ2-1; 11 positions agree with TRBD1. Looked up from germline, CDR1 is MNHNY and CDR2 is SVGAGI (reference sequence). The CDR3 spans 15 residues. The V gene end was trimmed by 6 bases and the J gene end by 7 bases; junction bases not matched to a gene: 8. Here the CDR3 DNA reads TGTGCCAGCAGAACAGGACAGGGGGCTAGGAATGAGCAGTTCTTC. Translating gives CASRTGQGARNEQFF.

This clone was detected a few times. CDR3 protein: CSVDGQGDTDTQYF. In DNA form, the CDR3 reads TGCAGCGTAGACGGACAGGGGGACACAGATACGCAGTATTTT. This chain links TRBV29-1 with TRBJ2-3; 10 positions match TRBD1. The V gene's germline CDR1 is SQVTM and CDR2 ANQGSEA. The V and J ends lost 6 bases and 2 bases, in that order; junction bases with no gene match: 5. The CDR3 is made up of 14 amino acids.

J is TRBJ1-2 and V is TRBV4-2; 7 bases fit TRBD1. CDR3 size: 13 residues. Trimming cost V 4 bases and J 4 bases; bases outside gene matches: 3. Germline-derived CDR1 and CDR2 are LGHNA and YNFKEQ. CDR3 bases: TGTGCCAGCAGCCCACAGGGGTTCTATGGCTACACCTTC. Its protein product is CASSPQGFYGYTF.

The CDR3 bases are TGTGCCAGTAGTACCGGGCAGGGGGCGAGGGAGACCCAGTACTTC. It specifies CASSTGQGARETQYF. The chain employs TRBV19 and TRBJ2-5, with 8 bases identical to TRBD1. Per the germline V gene, CDR1 is LNHDA and CDR2 is SQIVND (reference sequence). The CDR3 is 15 amino acids. The junction had 9 bases not matched to a gene; V was cut back by 4 bases and J by 5 bases.

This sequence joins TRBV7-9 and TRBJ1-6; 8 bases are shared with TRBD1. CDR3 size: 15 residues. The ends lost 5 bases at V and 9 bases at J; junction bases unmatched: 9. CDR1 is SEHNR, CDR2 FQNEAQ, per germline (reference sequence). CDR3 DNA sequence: TGTGCCAGCAGCCCTGGTGGGACAGGCCTTTCACCCCTCCACTTT. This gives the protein CASSPGGTGLSPLHF.

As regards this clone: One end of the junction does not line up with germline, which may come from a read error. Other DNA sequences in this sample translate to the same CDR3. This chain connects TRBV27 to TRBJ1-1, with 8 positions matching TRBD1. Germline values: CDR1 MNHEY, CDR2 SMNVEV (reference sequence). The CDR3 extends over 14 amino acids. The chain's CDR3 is CASSLQGENTEAFF. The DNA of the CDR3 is TGCGCCAGCAGCCTACAGGGGGAAAACACTGAAGCTTTCTTT.

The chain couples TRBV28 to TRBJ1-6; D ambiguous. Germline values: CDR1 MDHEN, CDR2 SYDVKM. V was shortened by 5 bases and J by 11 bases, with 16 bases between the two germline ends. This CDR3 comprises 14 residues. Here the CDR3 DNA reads TGTGCCAGCAGTCCAGGACTTACTGCAACACCCCTCCACTTT. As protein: CASSPGLTATPLHF.

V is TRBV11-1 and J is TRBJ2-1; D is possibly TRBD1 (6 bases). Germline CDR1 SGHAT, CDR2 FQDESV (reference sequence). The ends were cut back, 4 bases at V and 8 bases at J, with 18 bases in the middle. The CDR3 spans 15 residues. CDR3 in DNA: TGTGCCAGCAGCTCCGGGACATTTGAGATAGATGAGCAGTTCTTC. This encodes CASSSGTFEIDEQFF.

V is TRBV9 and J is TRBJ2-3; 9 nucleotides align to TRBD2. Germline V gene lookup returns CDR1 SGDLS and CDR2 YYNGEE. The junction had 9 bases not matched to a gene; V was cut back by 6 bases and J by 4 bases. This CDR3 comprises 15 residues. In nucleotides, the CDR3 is TGTGCCAGCAACAGGGGCGGGGGGGCAGCAGATACGCAGTATTTT. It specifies CASNRGGGAADTQYF. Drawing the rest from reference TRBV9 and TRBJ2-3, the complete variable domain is DSGVTQTPKHLITATGQRVTLRCSPRSGDLSVYWYQQSLDQGLQFLIQYYNGEERAKGNILERFSAQQFPDLHSELNLSSLELGDSALYFCASNRGGGAADTQYFGPGTRLTVL.

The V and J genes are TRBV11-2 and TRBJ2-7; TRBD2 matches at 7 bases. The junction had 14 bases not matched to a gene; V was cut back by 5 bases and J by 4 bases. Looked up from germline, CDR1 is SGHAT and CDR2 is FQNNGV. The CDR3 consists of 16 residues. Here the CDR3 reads CASSPKVGGGPYEQYF. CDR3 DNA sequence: TGTGCCAGCAGCCCCAAGGTGGGGGGGGGACCTTACGAGCAGTACTTC.

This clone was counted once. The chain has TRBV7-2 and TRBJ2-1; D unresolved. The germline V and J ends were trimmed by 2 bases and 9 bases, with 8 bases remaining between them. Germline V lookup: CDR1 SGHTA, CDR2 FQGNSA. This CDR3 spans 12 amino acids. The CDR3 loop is CASSLIPSEQFF. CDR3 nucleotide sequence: TGTGCCAGCAGCTTAATTCCTTCTGAGCAGTTCTTC.

The CDR3 DNA reads as TGTGCCAGCAGCTTGGAAGGACAGCCAGTCTATGGCTACACCTTC. Residues: CASSLEGQPVYGYTF. V and J are TRBV5-5 and TRBJ1-2; TRBD1 might be the D (6 bases). The CDR3 covers 15 residues. Deletions cut 0 bases from V and 4 bases from J, with 13 bases between. Germline V gives CDR1 SGHKS, CDR2 YYEKEE (reference sequence).

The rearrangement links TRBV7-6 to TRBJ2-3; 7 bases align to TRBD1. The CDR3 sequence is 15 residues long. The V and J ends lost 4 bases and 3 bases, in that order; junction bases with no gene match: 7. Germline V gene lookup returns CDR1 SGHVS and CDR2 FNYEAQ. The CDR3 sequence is CASSSTGVLTDTQYF. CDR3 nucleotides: TGTGCCAGCAGCTCCACAGGGGTTTTGACAGATACGCAGTATTTT.

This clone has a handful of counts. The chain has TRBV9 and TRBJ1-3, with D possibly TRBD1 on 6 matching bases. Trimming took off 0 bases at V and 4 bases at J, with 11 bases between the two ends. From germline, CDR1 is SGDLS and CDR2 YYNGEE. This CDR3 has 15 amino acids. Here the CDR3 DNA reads TGTGCCAGCAGCGTAGATTCAGGGGAAGGAAACACCATATATTTT. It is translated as CASSVDSGEGNTIYF. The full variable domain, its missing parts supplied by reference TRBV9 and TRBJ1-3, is DSGVTQTPKHLITATGQRVTLRCSPRSGDLSVYWYQQSLDQGLQFLIQYYNGEERAKGNILERFSAQQFPDLHSELNLSSLELGDSALYFCASSVDSGEGNTIYFGEGSWLTVV.

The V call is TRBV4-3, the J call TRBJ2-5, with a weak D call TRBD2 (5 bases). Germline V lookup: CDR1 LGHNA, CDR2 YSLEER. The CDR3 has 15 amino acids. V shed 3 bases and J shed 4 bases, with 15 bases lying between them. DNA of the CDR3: TGCGCCAGCAGCCACCACTACCAGGAGGCAGAGACCCAGTACTTC. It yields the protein CASSHHYQEAETQYF.